What follows are 25 T cell receptor beta chains derived from one specimen sequenced in a study of blood T cell repertoires in COVID-19. Measured with immunoSEQ multiplex PCR; TCRdb has only the in-frame clones, and not every one. This table holds about 76,000 clones, 87% found once. The specimen sequenced was peripheral blood. All receptors derive from a man younger than 40 with acute or convalescent COVID-19.

The rearrangement uses TRBV24-1 and TRBJ1-6; D is ambiguous. Trimming took off 4 bases at V and 9 bases at J, with 9 bases between the two ends. This CDR3 comprises 13 residues. Germline V lookup: CDR1 KGHDR, CDR2 SFDVKD. Here the CDR3 reads CATSERDISPLHF. CDR3 DNA sequence: TGTGCCACCAGTGAGAGGGATATTTCACCCCTCCACTTT.

The V and J genes are TRBV5-1 and TRBJ2-1; 7 nucleotides agree with TRBD1. J lost 0 bases, V lost 3 bases, and 9 bases had no gene match. Germline CDR1 reads SGHRS; CDR2 reads YFSETQ. The CDR3 has 17 amino acids. In DNA form, the CDR3 reads TGCGCCAGCAGCTCACAGGGGACCTCGAGCTCCTACAATGAGCAGTTCTTC. Its translation is CASSSQGTSSSYNEQFF. Variable domain in full (rest from reference TRBV5-1 and TRBJ2-1): KAGVTQTPRYLIKTRGQQVTLSCSPISGHRSVSWYQQTPGQGLQFLFEYFSETQRNKGNFPGRFSGRQFSNSRSEMNVSTLELGDSALYLCASSSQGTSSSYNEQFFGPGTRLTVL.

The gene calls are TRBV27 and TRBJ2-1, with D maybe TRBD2 (6 bases). The CDR3 consists of 18 residues. Germline V gene sequence: CDR1 MNHEY, CDR2 SMNVEV (reference sequence). V was trimmed by 10 bases and J by 2 bases, leaving 27 bases between them. The CDR3 sequence: CANNSRDFLGVPYNEQFF. Here the CDR3 DNA reads TGTGCCAACAATTCCCGGGACTTCCTCGGTGTACCCTACAATGAGCAGTTCTTC.

CDR3 coding DNA: TGTGCCAGCAGTTTAATCGGGAGCGGGACAGATACGCAGTATTTT. Its protein product is CASSLIGSGTDTQYF. The chain employs TRBV28 and TRBJ2-3, with D perhaps TRBD2 (6 bases). The V end was cut by 2 bases, the J end by 3 bases, with 12 bases between. The germline CDR1 and CDR2 sequences are MDHEN and SYDVKM. The CDR3 loop spans 15 amino acids.

The gene calls are TRBV2 and TRBJ2-3; D is undetermined. The CDR3 contains 14 residues. V was clipped by 0 bases and J by 0 bases, with 4 bases between them. From germline, CDR1 is SNHLY and CDR2 FYNNEI. CDR3 protein: CASSEAYSTDTQYF. The CDR3 DNA sequence: TGTGCCAGCAGTGAAGCCTACAGCACAGATACGCAGTATTTT.

The chain carries TRBV12-2 and TRBJ2-1; TRBD2 is taken as the D call from the table, unchecked against the DNA. TRBV12-2 is listed as a pseudogene. This CDR3 has 16 residues. This CDR3 reads CASRLVGGGGVNEQFF. The CDR3 DNA follows: TGTGCAAGTCGCTTAGTTGGTGGCGGGGGCGTCAATGAGCAGTTCTTC.

This chain connects TRBV9 to TRBJ2-5, with 8 nucleotides matching TRBD2. This CDR3 has 18 amino acids. Germline CDR1 SGDLS, CDR2 YYNGEE. V lost 0 bases to trimming and J lost 2 bases; unmatched junction nucleotides: 12. CDR3 region: CASSVGSTSGGFQETQYF. For the CDR3, the DNA is TGTGCCAGCAGCGTAGGTAGTACTAGCGGAGGATTTCAAGAGACCCAGTACTTC.

This clone occurred once. The chain uses TRBV7-9 and TRBJ2-7; 9 nucleotides line up with TRBD1. The trim removed 2 bases at V and 4 bases at J, leaving 6 bases unmatched. CDR1 is SEHNR, CDR2 FQNEAQ, per germline (reference sequence). The CDR3 contains 15 residues. The CDR3 is CASSLTGTGKYEQYF. CDR3 DNA sequence: TGTGCCAGCAGCTTAACCGGGACAGGGAAATACGAGCAGTACTTC. Filled out from reference TRBV7-9 and TRBJ2-7, the complete variable domain reads DTGVSQNPRHKITKRGQNVTFRCDPISEHNRLYWYRQTLGQGPEFLTYFQNEAQLEKSRLLSDRFSAERPKGSFSTLEIQRTEQGDSAMYLCASSLTGTGKYEQYFGPGTRLTVT.

V gene TRBV18 combines with J gene TRBJ2-7; TRBD2 matches at 12 bases. Germline V lookup: CDR1 KGHSH, CDR2 LQKENI. The V and J ends lost 5 bases and 3 bases, in that order; junction bases with no gene match: 2. This CDR3 contains 14 residues. DNA for the CDR3: TGTGCCAGCTCATCGACTAGCGGGAGCTACGAGCAGTACTTC. It specifies CASSSTSGSYEQYF.

The chain combines TRBV4-2 with TRBJ1-2, with TRBD1 as a possible D gene (5 bases). This CDR3 has 18 amino acids. The V and J ends lost 1 base and 7 bases respectively, with 25 bases between them. Germline V gives CDR1 LGHNA, CDR2 YNFKEQ. In nucleotides, the CDR3 is TGTGCCAGCAGCCAAGTAGGTCCTTCCGGGACGGGGGGTGGTGGCTACACCTTC. It specifies CASSQVGPSGTGGGGYTF.

The rearrangement uses TRBV19 and TRBJ1-1; D might be TRBD1 (5 bases). V was shortened by 11 bases and J by 1 base, with 14 bases between the two germline ends. Germline CDR1 reads LNHDA; CDR2 reads SQIVND (reference sequence). The CDR3 totals 13 residues. DNA of the CDR3: TGTGCCTGCGTAGACAGACAGAACACTGAAGCTTTCTTT. Its protein is CACVDRQNTEAFF.

This clone was detected only once. The gene calls are TRBV10-3 and TRBJ1-1, with D unclear. The length of the CDR3 is 13 residues. Germline CDR1 is ENHRY and CDR2 is SYGVKD. V was cut by 8 bases and J by 1 base, with 11 bases left in between. Written as DNA, the CDR3 is TGTGCCATCTCTCCCACTTCGAACACTGAAGCTTTCTTT. Protein product: CAISPTSNTEAFF.

The chain has TRBV28 and TRBJ1-5; possibly TRBD1 for D (6 bases). The CDR3 runs 19 residues. Per the germline V gene, CDR1 is MDHEN and CDR2 is SYDVKM. V lost 7 bases to trimming and J lost 0 bases, with 25 bases between them. CDR3 nucleotides: TGTGCCAGCAATCCCGGACAGTATTTCAACTCCTATAGCAATCAGCCCCAGCATTTT. This codes for CASNPGQYFNSYSNQPQHF.

The J gene is TRBJ2-2, the V gene TRBV27, with 8 bases aligning to TRBD2. This CDR3 is 16 amino acids long. Germline CDR1 and CDR2: MNHEY and SMNVEV (reference sequence). The J segment lost 1 base and the V segment lost 3 bases, leaving 4 bases of the junction unmatched. CDR3 sequence reads: CASSFRAGGNTGELFF. CDR3 in DNA: TGTGCCAGCAGTTTTCGCGCGGGAGGGAACACCGGGGAGCTGTTTTTT.

The chain joins TRBV7-3 to TRBJ2-3, with 12 bases fitting TRBD2. This CDR3 is built from 16 residues. V lost 4 bases, J lost 0 bases, and 2 bases stayed unmatched. Germline lookup yields CDR1 SGHTA and CDR2 FQGTGA. Written as DNA, the CDR3 is TGTGCCAGCAGCTGGGGGACTAGCGGGAGCACAGATACGCAGTATTTT. This codes for CASSWGTSGSTDTQYF.

The chain links TRBV6-5 to TRBJ2-7, with D maybe TRBD2 (6 bases). V was pared by 6 bases and J by 3 bases, with 12 bases between. Germline CDR1 is MNHEY and CDR2 is SVGAGI. The CDR3 is 13 residues long. The CDR3 DNA reads TGTGCCAGCAGACGACTAGGCGACTACGAGCAGTACTTC. It encodes CASRRLGDYEQYF.

The rearrangement joins TRBV7-2 to TRBJ2-7; 7 bases are shared with TRBD2. The CDR3 has 15 residues. Germline CDR1 and CDR2: SGHTA and FQGNSA. Trimming at V came to 4 bases and at J to 9 bases, leaving 15 bases not matched to a gene. In DNA, the CDR3 is TGTGCCAGCAGCTCCTCGGGGCTAGCGGAGGGTGTGCAGTACTTC. The encoded protein is CASSSSGLAEGVQYF.

This sequence joins TRBV19 and TRBJ1-5; D gene uncertain. The germline gives CDR1 LNHDA, CDR2 SQIVND (reference sequence). The CDR3 is made up of 16 amino acids. V gave up 3 bases and J gave up 6 bases, with 18 bases separating them. Here the CDR3 reads CASSMLGPSRSQPQHF. The CDR3, as DNA: TGTGCCAGTAGTATGTTAGGTCCCTCGAGGTCTCAGCCCCAGCATTTT.

The J gene is TRBJ1-2, the V gene TRBV6-2 or TRBV6-3, with D uncertain. The CDR3 loop spans 15 amino acids. V lost 2 bases to trimming and J lost 1 base, with 11 bases between them. Germline-derived CDR1 and CDR2 are MNHEY and SVGEGT. As DNA, the CDR3 is TGTGCCAGCAGTTACCCGCAGGCCAATAACTATGGCTACACCTTC. Its translation: CASSYPQANNYGYTF.

The chain carries TRBV30 and TRBJ1-1; maybe TRBD1 (6 bases). From germline, CDR1 is GTSNPN and CDR2 SVGIG (reference sequence). Trimming cost V 4 bases and J 3 bases, with 12 bases left between them. This CDR3 has 13 residues. In DNA, the CDR3 is TGTGCCTGGATGCGGGGGCGGTACACTGAAGCTTTCTTT. Protein product: CAWMRGRYTEAFF.

This clone was recorded once. This chain connects TRBV7-3 to TRBJ1-6; unclear D gene. The CDR3 consists of 11 residues. Deletions cut 1 base from V and 13 bases from J, with 5 bases between. Germline lookup yields CDR1 SGHTA and CDR2 FQGTGA. The CDR3 sequence is CASSLKLPLHF. CDR3 in DNA: TGTGCCAGCAGCTTAAAGCTTCCCCTCCACTTT.

This chain joins TRBV6-6 and TRBJ1-6, with a possible D match to TRBD1 (5 bases). The CDR3 length is 16 residues. The V gene lost 5 bases and the J gene lost 7 bases, with 18 bases spanning the gap. The germline V gene encodes CDR1 MNHNY and CDR2 SVGAGI (reference sequence). The CDR3 loop reads CASSPNPEGKNSPLHF. The DNA for the CDR3 is TGTGCCAGCAGTCCGAATCCGGAGGGGAAAAATTCACCCCTCCACTTT.

This chain connects TRBV11-2 to TRBJ2-1; D may be TRBD2 (6 bases). Germline-derived CDR1 and CDR2 are SGHAT and FQNNGV. V lost 6 bases and J lost 9, with 9 bases in between. This CDR3 is 11 amino acids long. The CDR3 loop is CASRLGGEQFF. The CDR3 DNA sequence: TGTGCCAGCAGGCTGGGGGGTGAGCAGTTCTTC.

This chain uses TRBV18 with TRBJ2-3, with a possible D match to TRBD1 (5 bases). The CDR3 totals 14 residues. CDR1 is KGHSH and CDR2 is LQKENI in the germline V gene. Trimming removed 3 bases from V and 2 bases from J, with 9 bases in between. CDR3 residues: CASSPNRNTDTQYF. DNA of the CDR3: TGTGCCAGCTCACCGAACAGGAACACAGATACGCAGTATTTT.

The rearrangement joins TRBV4-2 to TRBJ1-3, with D possibly TRBD1 on 6 matching bases. The CDR3 has 20 residues. Germline V gene sequence: CDR1 LGHNA, CDR2 YNFKEQ. V lost 0 bases and J lost 0, with 21 bases in between. CDR3 DNA: TGTGCCAGCAGCCAAGAATCCGGACAGCGGAGTTTGAGCTCTGGAAACACCATATATTTT. The encoded protein is CASSQESGQRSLSSGNTIYF.